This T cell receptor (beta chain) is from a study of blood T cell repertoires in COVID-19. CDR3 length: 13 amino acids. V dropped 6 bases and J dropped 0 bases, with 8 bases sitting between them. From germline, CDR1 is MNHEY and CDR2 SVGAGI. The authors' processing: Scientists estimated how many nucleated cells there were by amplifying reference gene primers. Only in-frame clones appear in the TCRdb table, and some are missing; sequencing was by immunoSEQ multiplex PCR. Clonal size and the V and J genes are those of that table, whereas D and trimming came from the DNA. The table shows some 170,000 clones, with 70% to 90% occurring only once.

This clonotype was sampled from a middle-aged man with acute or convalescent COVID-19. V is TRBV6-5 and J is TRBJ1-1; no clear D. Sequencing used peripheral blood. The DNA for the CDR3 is TGTGCCAGCAGAGTGACAATGAACACTGAAGCTTTCTTT. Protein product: CASRVTMNTEAFF.